This TCR beta chain was sequenced for a study of T-cell reconstitution after alpha-beta-depleted transplantation in children listed by TCRdb under 2016. For the study in its entirety: T-cell immune reconstitution after TCRalphabeta/CD19-depleted allogeneic hematopoietic cell transplantation in children was quantitatively tracked in the study by means of TCR repertoire profiling.

Library creation used PCR. Instrument on record: Illumina HiSeq 2500. TCR libraries were prepared with molecular barcoding, using unique molecular identifiers to normalize TCRbeta repertoire quantification. In TCRdb, the public reads were trimmed at Q25 with fastp and aligned with MiXCR, with productive beta chains retained. A single entry per CDR3 protein holds the most common genes and DNA from its merged rows. In this sample the table shows about 22,000 distinct CDR3 sequences, about a tenth of which occur a single time. Roughly 25% of the sample goes to the ten largest clones. V sheds 5 bases and J sheds 5 bases, leaving 12 bases between their ends. The CDR3, cysteine through phenylalanine, is 14 amino acids long. Only CDR3 DNA is held: 42 bases, read in frame from base 1. To note about this clonotype: This clone's antigen is unknown. No qualities accompany the bases; no much larger clone lies one base away.

The sequences come from PBMCs from the stem cell graft donor, collected from the stem cell graft. The receptor was isolated from a human donor who donated a stem cell graft to a child with chronic granulomatous disease. The chain couples TRBV12-3 or TRBV12-4 to TRBJ1-4; the D gene is not confidently resolved. The CDR3 amino acid sequence is: CASSPWAENEKLFF. The DNA sequence follows: TGTGCCAGCAGTCCCTGGGCCGAAAATGAAAAACTGTTTTTT.